This T cell receptor (beta chain) derives from a study of T-cell reconstitution after alpha-beta-depleted transplantation in children. This CDR3 contains 13 residues. Germline V gene sequence: CDR1 WNHNN, CDR2 SYGVQD (reference sequence). Trimming left V 8 bases short and J 0 bases short, with 10 bases between. Unique molecular identifiers were incorporated during preparation of the TCRbeta library. TCRdb used MiXCR to reprocess the PCR reads, holding one entry per CDR3 protein. In the table there are a few hundred thousand distinct CDR3 sequences, about a sixth of which are singletons. This sequence originates from a human donor who donated a stem cell graft to a child with acute lymphoblastic leukemia. This specimen was PBMCs from the stem cell graft donor, taken from the stem cell graft. The rearrangement joins TRBV10-1 to TRBJ1-1, with a possible D match to TRBD1 (5 bases). The CDR3 here is CASRDALNTEAFF. CDR3 DNA sequence: TGCGCCAGCCGGGACGCCCTGAACACTGAAGCTTTCTTT.